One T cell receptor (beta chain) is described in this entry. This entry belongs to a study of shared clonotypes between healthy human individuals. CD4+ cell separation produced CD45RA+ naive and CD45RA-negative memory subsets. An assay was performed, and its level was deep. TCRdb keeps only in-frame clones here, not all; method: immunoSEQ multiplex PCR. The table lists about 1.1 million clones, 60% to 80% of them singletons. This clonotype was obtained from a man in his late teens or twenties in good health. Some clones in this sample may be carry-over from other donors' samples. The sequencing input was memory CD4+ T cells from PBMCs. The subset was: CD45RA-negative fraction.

The CDR3 sequence: CASSIRKGEQFF. CDR3 nucleotide sequence: TGTGCCAGTAGTATAAGGAAAGGTGAGCAGTTCTTC. This chain connects TRBV19 to TRBJ2-1; D gene uncertain. The germline V and J ends were trimmed by 2 bases and 9 bases, with 8 bases remaining between them. This CDR3 is built from 12 residues. Germline V lookup: CDR1 LNHDA, CDR2 SQIVND (reference sequence).